These T cell receptor beta chains were read from a single sample in a study of cytomegalovirus exposure and HLA in healthy donors. The assay was immunoSEQ multiplex PCR, and TCRdb's table has in-frame clones only and misses some. The sample comprises about 180,000 clones, about 77% of which are singletons, and approximately 2.5% rests with the top ten. The sample was PBMCs. These receptors were taken from a man aged 60-69 years in good health and CMV-seronegative. The CDR3 runs from the conserved cysteine through the conserved F or W. Each record gives: D gene, V gene, clone size, J gene, CDR3 DNA, CDR3 protein. The D gene is left open where the match is weak. Clone size is shown for a subset of rows, as once, few, many or a class of expanded clone.

d_call: TRBD1
v_call: TRBV2
clone_size: .
j_call: TRBJ2-7
cdr3_nt: TGTGCCAGCAGTAGAGAGGGACAGGGACTTCACGAGCAGTACTTC
cdr3_aa: CASSREGQGLHEQYF

d_call: .
v_call: TRBV5-1
clone_size: .
j_call: TRBJ2-3
cdr3_nt: TGCGCCAGCAGCACCTCGGGACAACTCACAGATACGCAGTATTTT
cdr3_aa: CASSTSGQLTDTQYF

d_call: .
v_call: TRBV15
clone_size: .
j_call: TRBJ2-5
cdr3_nt: TGTGCCACCAGCAGAGTCGTCGGAGGGTTACAAGAGACCCAGTACTTC
cdr3_aa: CATSRVVGGLQETQYF

d_call: TRBD2
v_call: TRBV25-1
clone_size: .
j_call: TRBJ2-5
cdr3_nt: TGTGCCAGCAGTGACGTTGGACAGCGGGAGTTCGCTCCCCAGTACTTC
cdr3_aa: CASSDVGQREFAPQYF

d_call: .
v_call: TRBV5-6
clone_size: .
j_call: TRBJ2-7
cdr3_nt: TGTGCCAGCAGCTTGGGGTGGGACACGACCTACGAGCAGTACTTC
cdr3_aa: CASSLGWDTTYEQYF

d_call: TRBD1
v_call: TRBV5-4
clone_size: .
j_call: TRBJ1-2
cdr3_nt: TGTGCCAGCAGCTCGACAGGGCATCGGGGCTACACCTTC
cdr3_aa: CASSSTGHRGYTF

d_call: .
v_call: TRBV5-1
clone_size: .
j_call: TRBJ1-5
cdr3_nt: TGCGCCAGCAGCTTGGATGGAAGGGGCAATCAGCCCCAGAATTTT
cdr3_aa: CASSLDGRGNQPQNF

d_call: TRBD1
v_call: TRBV6-1
clone_size: few
j_call: TRBJ1-1
cdr3_nt: TGTGCCAGCAGATCCCCGGGACAGGGCACTGAAGCTTTCTTT
cdr3_aa: CASRSPGQGTEAFF

d_call: TRBD1
v_call: TRBV27
clone_size: .
j_call: TRBJ1-5
cdr3_nt: TGTGCCAGCAGTCCCGGGACAGGGCTAAATCAGCCCCAGAATTTT
cdr3_aa: CASSPGTGLNQPQNF

d_call: .
v_call: TRBV9
clone_size: once
j_call: TRBJ1-1
cdr3_nt: TGTGCCAGCAGCGTAGGAGGGGAAGCTTTCTTT
cdr3_aa: CASSVGGEAFF

d_call: TRBD1
v_call: TRBV27
clone_size: few
j_call: TRBJ2-7
cdr3_nt: TGTGCCAGCAGGACCCGGGACAGGGGCGAAGACTACGAGCAGTACTTC
cdr3_aa: CASRTRDRGEDYEQYF

d_call: TRBD1
v_call: TRBV5-1
clone_size: .
j_call: TRBJ2-2
cdr3_nt: TGCGCCAGCAGCTTGGACGGGACAGGGGGTACCGGGGAGCTGTTTTTT
cdr3_aa: CASSLDGTGGTGELFF

d_call: TRBD1
v_call: TRBV6-1
clone_size: .
j_call: TRBJ2-7
cdr3_nt: TGTGCCAGCAGTGAAAGTAGGACAGGGAACTACGAGCAGTACTTC
cdr3_aa: CASSESRTGNYEQYF

d_call: TRBD1
v_call: TRBV10-3
clone_size: once
j_call: TRBJ2-7
cdr3_nt: TGTGCCATCAGGGACAGGGGTGAGTCGGGACAGCAGTACTTC
cdr3_aa: CAIRDRGESGQQYF

d_call: .
v_call: TRBV7-9
clone_size: .
j_call: TRBJ2-3
cdr3_nt: TGTGCCAGCAGACTACAGGGTCAGGGGTTCACAGATACGCAGTATTTT
cdr3_aa: CASRLQGQGFTDTQYF

d_call: TRBD2
v_call: TRBV9
clone_size: .
j_call: TRBJ2-1
cdr3_nt: TGTGCCAGCAGCGCCGGGGGGACTAGCGGGTCCTACAATGAGCAGTTCTTC
cdr3_aa: CASSAGGTSGSYNEQFF

d_call: .
v_call: TRBV7-2
clone_size: .
j_call: TRBJ2-6
cdr3_nt: TGTGCCAGCAGCGTGAGACAGGGGGCCAACGTCCTGACTTTC
cdr3_aa: CASSVRQGANVLTF

d_call: .
v_call: TRBV2
clone_size: .
j_call: TRBJ2-1
cdr3_nt: TGTGCCAGCACCCGACTAATGAGCTCCTACAATGAGCAGTTCTTC
cdr3_aa: CASTRLMSSYNEQFF

d_call: TRBD2
v_call: TRBV30
clone_size: few
j_call: TRBJ2-1
cdr3_nt: TGTGCCTGGAGTGTAAGTCGACTAGCGGGAGATGGGCTCTACAATGAGCAGTTCTTC
cdr3_aa: CAWSVSRLAGDGLYNEQFF

d_call: .
v_call: TRBV5-4
clone_size: .
j_call: TRBJ2-7
cdr3_nt: TGTGCCAGCAGCCCACAGGCGGGACAGAAGATCTACGAGCAGTACTTC
cdr3_aa: CASSPQAGQKIYEQYF

d_call: TRBD2
v_call: TRBV19
clone_size: .
j_call: TRBJ2-5
cdr3_nt: TGTGCCAGTAGTATAGTGGGCGGGAGTACCGGAGAGACCCAGTACTTC
cdr3_aa: CASSIVGGSTGETQYF

d_call: .
v_call: TRBV7-2
clone_size: once
j_call: TRBJ2-3
cdr3_nt: TGTGCCAGCAGCTTAGTGGCAGGGTCGGGTGATACGCAGTATTTT
cdr3_aa: CASSLVAGSGDTQYF